The 3 T cell receptor beta chains below were found in one sample sequenced in a study of radiotherapy plus CTLA-4 blockade in lung cancer (dated by TCRdb to the late 2010s). Receptor libraries were prepared by the immunoSEQ multiplex PCR assay. TCRdb provides this immuneACCESS table in a form limited to in-frame rearrangements. Some clones are lacking; in checked studies, under half of them reflect an unresolved V gene, and why the rest are absent is not known. Across this sample there are some 37,000 clones, with about 80% seen only once. The ten largest clones capture about 8.9% of the sample. This sample comprised peripheral blood, obtained from a patient treated with radiotherapy plus ipilimumab. The receptors here all came from a human donor with non-small cell lung cancer who had stable disease on radiotherapy plus ipilimumab.

The chain uses TRBV6-1 and TRBJ1-1, with D possibly matching TRBD1 (5 bases). CDR1 and CDR2 from the germline V gene are MNHNS and SASEGT. The CDR3 is made up of 13 amino acids. Trimming took off 6 bases at V and 4 bases at J, with 12 bases between the two ends. The DNA of the CDR3 is TGTGCCAGCAGGATACCGGGGGTCACTGAAGCTTTCTTT. Translated: CASRIPGVTEAFF.

J is TRBJ1-5 and V is TRBV7-8; 8 bases line up with TRBD1. Germline values: CDR1 SGHVS, CDR2 FQNEAQ. Trimming took 0 bases from V and 5 from J; bases not matched to a gene: 3. The CDR3 runs to 15 residues. The chain's CDR3 is CASSLARTGYQPQHF. The CDR3 DNA follows: TGTGCCAGCAGCTTAGCGAGGACAGGGTATCAGCCCCAGCATTTT.

The rearrangement uses TRBV5-4 and TRBJ2-5; D is perhaps TRBD1 (6 bases). CDR1 is SGHNT, CDR2 YYREEE, per germline (reference sequence). The CDR3 has 15 amino acids. V was pared by 6 bases and J by 0 bases, with 15 bases between. The CDR3 DNA reads as TGTGCCAGCACCAGTGGGGGCCCCAACCAAGAGACCCAGTACTTC. Amino acid sequence: CASTSGGPNQETQYF. Full variable domain (outside the CDR3, taken from reference TRBV5-4 and TRBJ2-5): ETGVTQSPTHLIKTRGQQVTLRCSSQSGHNTVSWYQQALGQGPQFIFQYYREEENGRGNFPPRFSGLQFPNYSSELNVNALELDDSALYLCASTSGGPNQETQYFGPGTRLLVL.